The rows below give T cell receptor beta chains drawn from one sample of a study of T cells after yellow fever vaccination. TCRdb reprocessed the 5' RACE reads via MiXCR and lists one record per CDR3 protein. The sample consists of about 96,000 distinct CDR3 sequences, roughly 10% of them appearing once. The sequencing used CD8+ T cells not binding an NS4B(214-222) dextramer, sorted from PBMCs, collected more than 14 days after the first yellow fever vaccination. These receptor sequences come from a man between 18 and 35 years old who received the YFV17D yellow fever vaccine. CDR3s include the opening cysteine and the closing phenylalanine or tryptophan. D genes are given only for firm matches. Not all rows give a size; the values are once, few, many and, for expanded clones, a class.

len	d_gene	v_gene	j_gene	abundance	CDR3nt	CDR3aa
13	-	TRBV15	TRBJ2-7	many	TGTGCCACCAGCTTGTCAGTCTCCTACGAGCAGTACTTC	CATSLSVSYEQYF
16	-	TRBV4-2	TRBJ2-5	-	TGTGCCAGCAGCCAAGATCTTGCAGGGGGGATTGAGACCCAGTACTTC	CASSQDLAGGIETQYF
15	-	TRBV6-1	TRBJ2-3	-	TGTGCCAGCACCTTGACAGTCCCCTCGAGCGATACGCAGTATTTT	CASTLTVPSSDTQYF
13	-	TRBV6-1	TRBJ1-5	many	TGTGCCAGCAGCTCCTATAGCAATCAGCCCCAGCATTTT	CASSSYSNQPQHF
12	-	TRBV12-3/TRBV12-4	TRBJ1-5	few	TGTGCCAGCACCTTAGGTGGATCACCCCAGCATTTT	CASTLGGSPQHF
12	TRBD2	TRBV12-3/TRBV12-4	TRBJ2-1	-	TGTGCCAGCAGTCGGACTAGCGGGGAGCAGTTCTTC	CASSRTSGEQFF
15	TRBD1	TRBV9	TRBJ1-6	-	TGTGCCAGCAGCGCTGGGGACAGCCTCAATTCACCCCTCCACTTT	CASSAGDSLNSPLHF
17	TRBD1	TRBV5-1	TRBJ2-6	once	TGCGCCAGCGGACCGACAGGGTGGGACTCTGGGGCCAACGTCCTGACTTTC	CASGPTGWDSGANVLTF
14	-	TRBV7-9	TRBJ1-1	-	TGTGCTTCCGTCTCCGGGACGGCGGGGACTGAAGCTTTCTTT	CASVSGTAGTEAFF
15	-	TRBV27	TRBJ2-1	-	TGTGCCAGCAGTTTTAGTTCCAGCTCCTACAATGAGCAGTTCTTC	CASSFSSSSYNEQFF
13	-	TRBV9	TRBJ2-2	few	TGTGCCTCAGGGGGGCGGAACACCGGGGAGCTGTTTTTT	CASGGRNTGELFF
15	-	TRBV5-5	TRBJ2-3	-	TGTGCCAGCAGCTTGCCGGCGGCTCGCACAGATACGCAGTATTTT	CASSLPAARTDTQYF
18	TRBD2	TRBV5-4	TRBJ2-3	-	TGTGCCAGCAGCTTGGAGGCTAGCGGGGCGCGTTACACAGATACGCAGTATTTT	CASSLEASGARYTDTQYF
12	-	TRBV12-3/TRBV12-4	TRBJ1-2	few	TGTGCCAGCAGCCCGGTCGCCTATGGCTACACCTTC	CASSPVAYGYTF
15	-	TRBV4-1	TRBJ2-3	few	TGCGCCAGCAGCCGCGCGGGGAGGGGGACAGATACGCAGTATTTT	CASSRAGRGTDTQYF
15	TRBD1	TRBV7-9	TRBJ2-1	-	TGTGCCAGCAGCTACCGGACAGGGGGCTCAAATGAGCAGTTCTTC	CASSYRTGGSNEQFF
15	-	TRBV27	TRBJ2-3	many	TGTGCCAGCGCGATAGATCACTCCCTCACAGATACGCAGTATTTT	CASAIDHSLTDTQYF